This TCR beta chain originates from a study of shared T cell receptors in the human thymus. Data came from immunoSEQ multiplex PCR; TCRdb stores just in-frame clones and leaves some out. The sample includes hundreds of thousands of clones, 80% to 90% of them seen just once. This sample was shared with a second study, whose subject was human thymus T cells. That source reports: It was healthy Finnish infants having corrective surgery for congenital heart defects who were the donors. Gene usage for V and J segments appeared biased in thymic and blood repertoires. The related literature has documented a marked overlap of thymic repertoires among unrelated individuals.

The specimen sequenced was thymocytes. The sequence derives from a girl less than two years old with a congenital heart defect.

DNA for the CDR3: TGTGCCAGCAGTGTGCGCCTGAGCTACGAGCAGTACTTC. Protein: CASSVRLSYEQYF. J is TRBJ2-7 and V is TRBV2; D uncertain. Germline CDR1 is SNHLY and CDR2 is FYNNEI. There are 13 residues in the CDR3. The V end was cut by 4 bases, the J end by 3 bases, with 10 bases between.